The 22 T cell receptor beta chains below were found in one sample sequenced in a study of cytomegalovirus exposure and HLA in healthy donors. Primers included in the PCR were 60 Vbeta and 13 Jbeta primers. TCRdb's table, derived via immunoSEQ multiplex PCR, lists solely in-frame clones and lacks some. The sample table sets out over 50,000 clones. The sequencing input was PBMCs. These receptors came from a man in his forties or fifties in good health and CMV-seropositive.

The chain has TRBV9 and TRBJ2-1, with 8 bases that match TRBD2. This CDR3 has 16 amino acids. Germline loops: CDR1 SGDLS, CDR2 YYNGEE. V lost 0 bases, J lost 9 bases, and 11 bases stayed unmatched. The CDR3 coding sequence is TGTGCCAGCAGCGTAGAGGCTGCAAGCGGGAGTGGTGAGCAGTTCTTC. It is translated as CASSVEAASGSGEQFF. The full variable domain, completed using reference TRBV9 and TRBJ2-1, is DSGVTQTPKHLITATGQRVTLRCSPRSGDLSVYWYQQSLDQGLQFLIQYYNGEERAKGNILERFSAQQFPDLHSELNLSSLELGDSALYFCASSVEAASGSGEQFFGPGTRLTVL.

V is TRBV28 and J is TRBJ2-5, with 7 bases aligning to TRBD2. This CDR3 region has 21 residues. The ends lost 1 base at V and 1 base at J; junction bases unmatched: 21. The germline CDR1 and CDR2 sequences are MDHEN and SYDVKM. CDR3 residues: CASSLSPGLPWFGTFQETQYF. The CDR3 coding sequence is TGTGCCAGCAGTTTATCCCCGGGACTACCGTGGTTCGGTACGTTCCAAGAGACCCAGTACTTC.

V usage is TRBV9 and J usage is TRBJ1-5, with 7 bases that match TRBD1. This CDR3 comprises 16 residues. V shed 3 bases, J shed 7 bases, and the junction held 13 bases outside the gene matches. Germline CDR1 and CDR2: SGDLS and YYNGEE. CDR3 sequence: CASSALLDRDKQPQHF. For the CDR3, the DNA is TGTGCCAGCAGCGCATTGCTTGACAGGGACAAACAGCCCCAGCATTTT.

The chain carries TRBV7-9 and TRBJ1-4, with 8 nucleotides matching TRBD1. Germline lookup yields CDR1 SEHNR and CDR2 FQNEAQ (reference sequence). CDR3 length: 14 residues. After removal of 8 bases from V and 7 bases from J, the junction contained 9 bases not matched to a gene. CDR3 residues: CASGSDRGGEKLFF. The CDR3 DNA follows: TGTGCCAGCGGCTCTGACAGGGGAGGTGAAAAACTGTTTTTT.

The chain employs TRBV9 and TRBJ2-1; 7 bases are shared with TRBD2. The junction had 5 bases not matched to a gene; V was cut back by 0 bases and J by 2 bases. From germline, CDR1 is SGDLS and CDR2 YYNGEE. There are 16 residues in the CDR3. This CDR3 is CASSVGGGGPYNEQFF. The DNA of the CDR3 is TGTGCCAGCAGCGTAGGCGGCGGGGGACCCTACAATGAGCAGTTCTTC. The entire variable domain, with the rest obtained from reference TRBV9 and TRBJ2-1, is as follows: DSGVTQTPKHLITATGQRVTLRCSPRSGDLSVYWYQQSLDQGLQFLIQYYNGEERAKGNILERFSAQQFPDLHSELNLSSLELGDSALYFCASSVGGGGPYNEQFFGPGTRLTVL.

This chain links TRBV25-1 with TRBJ2-3; no clear D gene. Between the trimmed V and J ends, which lost 8 bases and 2 bases, there was a span of 14 bases. This CDR3 spans 14 amino acids. Germline V gene lookup returns CDR1 MGHDK and CDR2 SYGVNS. CDR3 region: CASAKGGITDTQYF. As DNA, the CDR3 is TGTGCCAGCGCGAAAGGCGGTATCACAGATACGCAGTATTTT.

V usage is TRBV6-5 and J usage is TRBJ1-1; D not resolved. Germline assignment: CDR1 MNHEY and CDR2 SVGAGI. The CDR3 runs 14 residues. Trimming took 6 bases from V and 6 from J, leaving 17 bases between them. CDR3 sequence (DNA): TGTGCCAGCAGCATCACTCGGGGTTCTTCTGAAGCTTTCTTT. Residues: CASSITRGSSEAFF.

This chain links TRBV7-2 with TRBJ2-5, with TRBD2 matching 8 bases. Germline V gene lookup returns CDR1 SGHTA and CDR2 FQGNSA. Trimming cost V 2 bases and J 5 bases; bases outside gene matches: 4. The CDR3 consists of 14 residues. CDR3: CASSLWPGGETQYF. Here the CDR3 DNA reads TGTGCCAGCAGCTTATGGCCGGGGGGGGAGACCCAGTACTTC. Complete variable domain (other parts from reference TRBV7-2 and TRBJ2-5): GAGVSQSPSNKVTEKGKDVELRCDPISGHTALYWYRQSLGQGLEFLIYFQGNSAPDKSGLPSDRFSAERTGGSVSTLTIQRTQQEDSAVYLCASSLWPGGETQYFGPGTRLLVL.

The V and J genes are TRBV9 and TRBJ2-3, with a tentative D call TRBD1 (5 bases). The CDR3 is 15 amino acids. Trimming took off 0 bases at V and 2 bases at J, with 10 bases between the two ends. Germline V gene sequence: CDR1 SGDLS, CDR2 YYNGEE. The DNA of the CDR3 is TGTGCCAGCAGCGTAGGGGGCGGAAACACAGATACGCAGTATTTT. Amino acid sequence: CASSVGGGNTDTQYF.

V and J are TRBV5-1 and TRBJ1-5; D gene uncertain. The CDR3 has 15 amino acids. Trimming left V 0 bases short and J 2 bases short, with 9 bases between. Germline-derived CDR1 and CDR2 are SGHRS and YFSETQ. CDR3 bases: TGCGCCAGCAGCTTGGCAGGTGGTCGCAATCAGCCCCAGCATTTT. As protein: CASSLAGGRNQPQHF.

As DNA, the CDR3 is TGTGCCAGCTCATATACAGGGGATCAGCCCCAGCATTTT. This sequence encodes CASSYTGDQPQHF. V and J are TRBV18 and TRBJ1-5, with 7 bases aligning to TRBD1. The ends lost 5 bases at V and 5 bases at J; junction bases unmatched: 3. This CDR3 has 13 amino acids. Germline CDR1 KGHSH, CDR2 LQKENI.

The chain has TRBV27 and TRBJ2-7, with TRBD2 identical over 8 bases. V shed 7 bases and J 2 bases; nucleotides not matched to a gene: 4. CDR3 length: 13 residues. CDR1 MNHEY and CDR2 SMNVEV come from the germline V gene (reference sequence). CDR3 region: CASKGREAYEQYF. The CDR3 DNA follows: TGTGCCAGCAAGGGGCGGGAGGCCTACGAGCAGTACTTC.

The chain couples TRBV6-5 to TRBJ1-2; 7 bases agree with TRBD1. The V gene's germline CDR1 is MNHEY and CDR2 SVGAGI. V shed 2 bases, J shed 6 bases, and the junction held 6 bases outside the gene matches. CDR3 size: 14 residues. CDR3 nucleotides: TGTGCCAGCAGTTACGGACAGGAGTACGATGGCTACACCTTC. It specifies CASSYGQEYDGYTF.

This sequence joins TRBV28 and TRBJ1-1, with D perhaps matching TRBD1 (5 bases). CDR1 and CDR2 from the germline V gene are MDHEN and SYDVKM. Trimming removed 0 bases at V and 1 base at J, with 9 bases between. The CDR3 spans 15 residues. The DNA for the CDR3 is TGTGCCAGCAGTTTATGGGGGCGGCGGAACACTGAAGCTTTCTTT. This codes for CASSLWGRRNTEAFF.

V is TRBV6-5 and J is TRBJ2-7; possibly TRBD1 for D (5 bases). The CDR3 totals 11 residues. V was pared by 6 bases and J by 4 bases, with 7 bases between. Germline V gene sequence: CDR1 MNHEY, CDR2 SVGAGI. The CDR3 reads CASSTGYEQYF. The CDR3 DNA reads TGTGCCAGCAGCACAGGTTACGAGCAGTACTTC.

V and J are TRBV7-9 and TRBJ2-7, with a tentative D call TRBD1 (6 bases). Germline CDR1 and CDR2: SEHNR and FQNEAQ (reference sequence). The CDR3 spans 13 residues. CDR3 sequence reads: CAYQPRDNREQYF. CDR3 coding DNA: TGTGCTTACCAGCCCAGGGACAATCGCGAGCAGTACTTC.

This chain connects TRBV18 to TRBJ1-1; 9 bases map to TRBD1. Unmatched junction bases numbered 0, after V lost 3 bases and J lost 1 base. Per the germline V gene, CDR1 is KGHSH and CDR2 is LQKENI. CDR3 length equals 14 residues. The CDR3 here is CASSPDRGNTEAFF. The CDR3 coding sequence is TGTGCCAGCTCACCGGACAGGGGGAACACTGAAGCTTTCTTT. The complete variable domain, with remaining parts taken from reference TRBV18 and TRBJ1-1, reads NAGVMQNPRHLVRRRGQEARLRCSPMKGHSHVYWYRQLPEEGLKFMVYLQKENIIDESGMPKERFSAEFPKEGPSILRIQQVVRGDSAAYFCASSPDRGNTEAFFGQGTRLTVV.

J is TRBJ2-5 and V is TRBV11-2; a weak D match, TRBD2 (5 bases). This CDR3 comprises 15 residues. Germline CDR1 reads SGHAT; CDR2 reads FQNNGV. The V end was cut by 5 bases, the J end by 5 bases, with 18 bases between. DNA of the CDR3: TGTGCCAGCAGCCCGAGGGCTGGGTTAGGGGAGACCCAGTACTTC. Translating it yields CASSPRAGLGETQYF.

The chain recombines TRBV28 with TRBJ1-2; the match to TRBD1 covers 11 bases. The CDR3 length is 14 residues. CDR1 is MDHEN and CDR2 is SYDVKM in the germline V gene. Trimming took 6 bases from V and 6 from J; bases not matched to a gene: 6. Written as DNA, the CDR3 is TGTGCCAGCAGGGGACAGGGGGGGGGAGATGGCTACACCTTC. Its translation is CASRGQGGGDGYTF.

The rearrangement uses TRBV4-2 and TRBJ2-7; the D is unclear. Trimming stripped 0 bases from V and 2 bases from J, with 8 bases between. Germline values: CDR1 LGHNA, CDR2 YNFKEQ. The CDR3 covers 14 residues. As DNA, the CDR3 is TGTGCCAGCAGCCAAGATCCTGTAACCTACGAGCAGTACTTC. Encoded protein: CASSQDPVTYEQYF.

This sequence joins TRBV4-1 and TRBJ2-7; TRBD2 agrees at 12 bases. CDR1 MGHRA and CDR2 YSYEKL come from the germline V gene. The CDR3 has 15 amino acids. With V trimmed by 1 base and J by 2 bases, 0 bases remained unmatched. The CDR3 loop reads CASSQGLAGAYEQYF. DNA of the CDR3: TGCGCCAGCAGCCAAGGACTAGCGGGGGCCTACGAGCAGTACTTC.

The V and J genes are TRBV4-3 and TRBJ2-7; TRBD2 aligns across 14 bases. J gave up 6 bases and V 6 bases, and 7 bases lay outside the gene matches. The germline gives CDR1 LGHNA, CDR2 YSLEER. This CDR3 region has 15 residues. CDR3 in amino acids: CASSPGTSGSSEQYF. CDR3 sequence (DNA): TGCGCCAGCAGTCCCGGGACTAGCGGGAGTAGCGAGCAGTACTTC.